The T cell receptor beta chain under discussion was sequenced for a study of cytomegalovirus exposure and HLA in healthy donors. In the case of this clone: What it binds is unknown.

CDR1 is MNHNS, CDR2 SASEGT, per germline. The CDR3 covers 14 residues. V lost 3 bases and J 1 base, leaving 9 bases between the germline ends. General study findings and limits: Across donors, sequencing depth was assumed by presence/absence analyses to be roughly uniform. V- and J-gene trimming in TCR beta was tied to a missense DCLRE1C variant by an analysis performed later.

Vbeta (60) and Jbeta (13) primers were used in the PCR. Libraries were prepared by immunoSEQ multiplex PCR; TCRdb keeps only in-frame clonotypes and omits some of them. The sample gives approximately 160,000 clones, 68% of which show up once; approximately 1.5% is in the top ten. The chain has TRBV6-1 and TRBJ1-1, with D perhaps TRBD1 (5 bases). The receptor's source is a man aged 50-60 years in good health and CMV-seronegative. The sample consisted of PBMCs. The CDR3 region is CASSDWGANTEAFF. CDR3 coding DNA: TGTGCCAGCAGTGATTGGGGCGCGAACACTGAAGCTTTCTTT.